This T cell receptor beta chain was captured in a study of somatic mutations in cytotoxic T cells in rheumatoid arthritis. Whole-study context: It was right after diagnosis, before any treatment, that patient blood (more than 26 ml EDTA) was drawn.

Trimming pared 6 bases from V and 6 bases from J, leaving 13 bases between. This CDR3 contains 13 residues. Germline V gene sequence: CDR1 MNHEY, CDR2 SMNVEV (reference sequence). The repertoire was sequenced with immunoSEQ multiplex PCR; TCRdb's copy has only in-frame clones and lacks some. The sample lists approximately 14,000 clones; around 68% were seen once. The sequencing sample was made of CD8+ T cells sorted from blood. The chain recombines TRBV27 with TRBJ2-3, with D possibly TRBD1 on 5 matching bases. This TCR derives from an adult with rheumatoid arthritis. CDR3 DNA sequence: TGTGCCAGCAGCCAGGGCCCCCATGATACGCAGTATTTT. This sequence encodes CASSQGPHDTQYF.